Listed below are T cell receptor beta chains from one sample, sequenced in a study of blood T cell repertoires in COVID-19. Only in-frame clones appear in the TCRdb table, and some are missing; sequencing was by immunoSEQ multiplex PCR. The data contain about 9,000 clones, under 90% of them seen just once; the ten biggest clones take up roughly a tenth. The sample consisted of peripheral blood. The source of these receptors is a human donor in a cohort sampled during active COVID-19. The CDR3 runs from the conserved cysteine through the conserved F or W. A D gene is named only where the DNA matches it firmly. Expanded clones are given a class, and other clones once, few, many or no size at all.

V,size,D,J,CDR3,DNA
TRBV2,-,-,TRBJ1-2,CASTRRNDGYTF,TGTGCCAGCACTCGCAGGAACGATGGCTACACCTTC
TRBV6-4,-,-,TRBJ1-1,CASSDSDSTEAFF,TGTGCCAGCAGTGACTCGGACAGCACTGAAGCTTTCTTT
TRBV25-1,-,-,TRBJ2-7,CATFRQRQYF,TGTGCCACCTTTCGACAGCGACAGTACTTC
TRBV3-1/TRBV3-2,once,-,TRBJ1-6,CASSQANGGRSPLHF,TGTGCCAGCAGCCAAGCTAATGGGGGCCGGTCACCCCTCCACTTT
TRBV7-2,once,-,TRBJ2-7,CASSSPGHSTYEQYF,TGTGCCAGCAGCTCACCGGGACACTCCACCTACGAGCAGTACTTC
TRBV4-3,-,TRBD2,TRBJ2-2,CASSLTSGGKVTGELFF,TGCGCCAGCAGCCTGACTAGCGGGGGAAAAGTCACCGGGGAGCTGTTTTTT
TRBV19,-,-,TRBJ2-3,CASSQGSEADTQYF,TGTGCCAGTAGCCAGGGTTCCGAGGCAGATACGCAGTATTTT
TRBV19,-,-,TRBJ2-1,CASSSSQRAYNEQFF,TGTGCCAGTAGTAGTTCACAGCGGGCTTACAATGAGCAGTTCTTC
TRBV6-2/TRBV6-3,once,-,TRBJ2-3,CASSTFMGHDTDTQYF,TGTGCCAGCAGTACCTTCATGGGACATGACACAGATACGCAGTATTTT
TRBV11-3,-,-,TRBJ2-7,CASSLDPGTYEQYF,TGTGCCAGCAGCTTAGACCCCGGGACTTACGAGCAGTACTTC
TRBV7-9,-,-,TRBJ1-2,CASSLEPYGYTF,TGTGCCAGCAGCTTAGAGCCTTATGGCTACACCTTC
TRBV2,-,-,TRBJ2-2,CASSALVVGTGELFF,TGTGCCAGCAGCGCGCTGGTCGTCGGCACCGGGGAGCTGTTTTTT
TRBV5-1,-,TRBD2,TRBJ2-1,CASSLSGGAGNEQFF,TGCGCCAGCAGCTTATCCGGGGGGGCCGGCAATGAGCAGTTCTTC
TRBV19,-,TRBD1,TRBJ1-2,CASSPRQGTDGYTF,TGTGCCAGTAGTCCCAGACAGGGGACGGATGGCTACACCTTC
TRBV19,once,TRBD1,TRBJ2-1,CASTSVAGQAYNEQFF,TGTGCCAGTACCTCCGTTGCGGGACAGGCGTACAATGAGCAGTTCTTC
TRBV7-2,-,TRBD2,TRBJ2-7,CASSLSGGIAGEQYF,TGTGCCAGCAGCCTTAGCGGGGGGATCGCGGGGGAGCAGTACTTC
TRBV3-1/TRBV3-2,-,TRBD2,TRBJ2-5,CASSQRERGDTQYF,TGTGCCAGCAGCCAAAGGGAGCGGGGGGACACCCAGTACTTC
TRBV4-1,-,-,TRBJ1-6,CASSQDTGVNSPLHF,TGCGCCAGCAGCCAAGATACGGGAGTAAACTCACCCCTCCACTTT
TRBV19,-,TRBD1,TRBJ1-1,CASSGTGDTEAFF,TGTGCCAGTAGTGGGACAGGGGACACTGAAGCTTTCTTT
TRBV6-1,once,TRBD1,TRBJ1-2,CASSEGTGPFGYGYTF,TGTGCCAGCAGTGAAGGGACAGGGCCCTTTGGGTATGGCTACACCTTC
TRBV9,-,TRBD2,TRBJ2-3,CASSPPAGGGRADTQYF,TGTGCCAGCAGCCCCCCTGCGGGGGGGGGCCGCGCAGATACGCAGTATTTT
TRBV5-6,-,TRBD2,TRBJ2-7,CASSLAGRGGSYEQYF,TGTGCCAGCAGCTTGGCGGGCCGGGGGGGTTCCTACGAGCAGTACTTC
TRBV6-1,-,-,TRBJ2-7,CASSEAQRDEQYF,TGTGCCAGCAGTGAAGCGCAGAGGGACGAGCAGTACTTC
TRBV24-1,-,-,TRBJ1-4,CATSDNGATNEKLFF,TGTGCCACCAGTGATAACGGAGCAACTAATGAAAAACTGTTTTTT
TRBV5-8,-,-,TRBJ1-6,CASPTDRLSLHF,TGTGCCAGCCCGACGGACAGATTATCCCTCCACTTT
TRBV4-1,-,-,TRBJ2-1,CASSPRGAPILSYNEQFF,TGCGCCAGCAGCCCTCGAGGAGCGCCGATCCTCTCCTACAATGAGCAGTTCTTC
TRBV18,once,TRBD1,TRBJ1-4,CASSRGQEEKLFF,TGTGCCAGCTCAAGGGGGCAGGAAGAAAAACTGTTTTTT
TRBV10-2,-,-,TRBJ1-3,CASSGQEQGIGNTIYF,TGCGCCAGCAGTGGACAGGAACAGGGAATTGGAAACACCATATATTTT
TRBV5-1,-,TRBD2,TRBJ2-5,CASSLGTSGETQYF,TGCGCCAGCAGCTTGGGGACTAGCGGAGAGACCCAGTACTTC
TRBV28,-,TRBD1,TRBJ2-7,CASSGFGQGEYEQYF,TGTGCCAGCAGTGGATTCGGACAGGGGGAATACGAGCAGTACTTC
TRBV7-9,-,TRBD2,TRBJ2-1,CASKGGGTCLF,TGTGCCAGCAAGGGCGGGGGGACCTGTCTCTTC
TRBV12-3/TRBV12-4,-,-,TRBJ1-4,CASMEEKLFF,TGTGCCAGTATGGAGGAAAAACTGTTTTTT